This T cell receptor beta chain appears in the sequencing data of a study of cytomegalovirus exposure and HLA in healthy donors. Broader study findings: Information on immune exposure was restricted to one variable (CMV serostatus). It was assumed in the presence/absence analyses that sequencing depth was roughly uniform across donors.

Remarks on this clone: Its antigen is not known.

The primer mix had 60 Vbeta and 13 Jbeta primers. Study processing details: An analysis performed later counted 81 million or so unique TCR beta chains (approximately 12 million of them shared). Clones were read by immunoSEQ multiplex PCR, and TCRdb kept only the in-frame ones, dropping some. V and J calls and clone size are given by that table; D and trimming were obtained from the DNA. The table records more than 130,000 clones, 80% of them present only once. Likely unrecorded immune exposures existed in these nominally healthy donors. The CDR3 loop spans 16 amino acids. Germline CDR1 is MGHRA and CDR2 is YSYEKL. Trimming cost V 4 bases and J 5 bases; bases outside gene matches: 10.

The chain employs TRBV4-1 and TRBJ1-1; TRBD1 aligns across 10 bases. The sample consisted of PBMCs. The receptor was isolated from a male donor in good health and CMV-seronegative. The DNA for the CDR3 is TGCGCCAGCAGCCCGGGACAGGGGCCCACAGGGACTGAAGCTTTCTTT. Its translation: CASSPGQGPTGTEAFF.